This T cell receptor (beta chain) originates from a study of shared clonotypes between healthy human individuals. Only one count was recorded for this clone. At the DNA level, this CDR3 is encoded by other sequences in the same sample as well. Between the trimmed V and J ends, which lost 0 bases and 2 bases, there was a span of 7 bases. The CDR3 totals 14 residues. The germline V gene has CDR1 KGHSH and CDR2 LQKENI. Sequencing used immunoSEQ multiplex PCR; TCRdb keeps in-frame clones, though not all of them. The sample consists of millions of clones, 90% to 95% of them appearing once. The TCR comes from a man younger than 35 in good health. The sample consisted of naive CD4+ T cells sorted from blood. Regarding subset: CD45RA+ positively selected. V is TRBV18 and J is TRBJ1-1; no clear D. CDR3 in amino acids: CASSPPSGNTEAFF. Here the CDR3 DNA reads TGTGCCAGCTCACCACCGTCTGGTAACACTGAAGCTTTCTTT.